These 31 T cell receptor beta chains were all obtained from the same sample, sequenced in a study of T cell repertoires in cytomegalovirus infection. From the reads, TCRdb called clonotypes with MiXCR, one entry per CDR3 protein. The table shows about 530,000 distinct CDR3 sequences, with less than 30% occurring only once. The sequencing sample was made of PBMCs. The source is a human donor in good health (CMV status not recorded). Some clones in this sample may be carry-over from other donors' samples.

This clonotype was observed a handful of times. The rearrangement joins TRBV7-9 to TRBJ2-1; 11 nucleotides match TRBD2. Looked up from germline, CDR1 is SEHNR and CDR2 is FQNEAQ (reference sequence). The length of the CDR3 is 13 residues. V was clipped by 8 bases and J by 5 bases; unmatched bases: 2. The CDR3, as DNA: TGTGCCAGCGGGACTAGCGGAAACAATGAGCAGTTCTTC. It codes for CASGTSGNNEQFF.

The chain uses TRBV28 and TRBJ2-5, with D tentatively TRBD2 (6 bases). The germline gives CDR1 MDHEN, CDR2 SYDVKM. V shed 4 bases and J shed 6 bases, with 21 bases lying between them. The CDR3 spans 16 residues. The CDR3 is CASSWAGLAGRKTQYF. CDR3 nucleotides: TGTGCCAGCAGTTGGGCGGGACTCGCTGGGAGAAAGACCCAGTACTTC.

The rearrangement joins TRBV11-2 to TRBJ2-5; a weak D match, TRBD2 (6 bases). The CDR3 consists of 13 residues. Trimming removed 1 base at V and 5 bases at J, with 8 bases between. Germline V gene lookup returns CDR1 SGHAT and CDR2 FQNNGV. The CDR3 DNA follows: TGTGCCAGCAGCTTAGGCGGGACGGAGACCCAGTACTTC. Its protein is CASSLGGTETQYF.

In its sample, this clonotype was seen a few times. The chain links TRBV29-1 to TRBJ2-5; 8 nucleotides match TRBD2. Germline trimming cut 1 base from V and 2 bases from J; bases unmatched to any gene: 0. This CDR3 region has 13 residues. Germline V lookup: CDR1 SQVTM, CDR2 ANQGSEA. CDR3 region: CSVEGLAQETQYF. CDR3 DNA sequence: TGCAGCGTTGAAGGACTAGCGCAAGAGACCCAGTACTTC.

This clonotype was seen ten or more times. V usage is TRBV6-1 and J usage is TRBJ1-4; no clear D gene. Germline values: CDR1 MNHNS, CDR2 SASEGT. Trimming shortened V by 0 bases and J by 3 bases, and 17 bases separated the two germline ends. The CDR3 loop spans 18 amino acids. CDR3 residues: CASSEARLSQPANEKLFF. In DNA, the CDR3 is TGTGCCAGCAGTGAAGCGCGACTATCCCAACCGGCTAATGAAAAACTGTTTTTT.

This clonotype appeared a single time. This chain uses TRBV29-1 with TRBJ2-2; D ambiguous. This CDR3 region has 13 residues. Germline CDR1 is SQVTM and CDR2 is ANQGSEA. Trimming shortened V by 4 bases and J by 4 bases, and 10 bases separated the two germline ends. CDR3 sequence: CSVVRTRTGELFF. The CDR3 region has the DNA TGCAGCGTTGTCCGAACACGCACCGGGGAGCTGTTTTTT.

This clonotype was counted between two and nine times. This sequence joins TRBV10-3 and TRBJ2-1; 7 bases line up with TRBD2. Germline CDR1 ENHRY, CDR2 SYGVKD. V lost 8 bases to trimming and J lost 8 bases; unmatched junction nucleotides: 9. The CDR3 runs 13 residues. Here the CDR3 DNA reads TGTGCCATCGGTGGCGGGAGTGTCTATGAGCAGTTCTTC. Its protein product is CAIGGGSVYEQFF.

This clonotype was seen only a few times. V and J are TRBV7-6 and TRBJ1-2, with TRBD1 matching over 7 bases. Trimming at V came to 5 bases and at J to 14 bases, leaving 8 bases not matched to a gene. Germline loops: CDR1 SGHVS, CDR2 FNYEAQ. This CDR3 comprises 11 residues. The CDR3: CASSRDSSQTF. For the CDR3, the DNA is TGTGCCAGCAGCCGGGACAGCAGCCAAACCTTC.

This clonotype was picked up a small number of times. The CDR3 sequence is CASSHPTGGGYNEQFF. Written as DNA, the CDR3 is TGTGCCAGCAGCCACCCCACGGGAGGAGGGTACAATGAGCAGTTCTTC. V is TRBV12-3 or TRBV12-4 and J is TRBJ2-1, with 7 bases fitting TRBD2. The CDR3 is 16 amino acids. The V and J ends lost 6 bases and 4 bases, in that order; junction bases with no gene match: 12.

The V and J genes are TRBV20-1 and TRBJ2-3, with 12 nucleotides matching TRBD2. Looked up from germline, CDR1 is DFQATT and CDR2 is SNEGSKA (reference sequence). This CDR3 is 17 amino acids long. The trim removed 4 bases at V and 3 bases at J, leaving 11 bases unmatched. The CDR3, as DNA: TGCAGTGCTAAGGTTCCTAGCGGGAGGGTAGGGACAGATACGCAGTATTTT. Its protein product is CSAKVPSGRVGTDTQYF.

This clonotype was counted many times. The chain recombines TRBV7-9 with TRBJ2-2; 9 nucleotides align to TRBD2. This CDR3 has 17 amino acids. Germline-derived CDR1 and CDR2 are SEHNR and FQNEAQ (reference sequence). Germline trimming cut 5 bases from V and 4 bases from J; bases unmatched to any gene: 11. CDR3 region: CASSPWATSGPTGELFF. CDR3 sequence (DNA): TGTGCCAGCAGCCCATGGGCTACTAGCGGGCCCACCGGGGAGCTGTTTTTT.

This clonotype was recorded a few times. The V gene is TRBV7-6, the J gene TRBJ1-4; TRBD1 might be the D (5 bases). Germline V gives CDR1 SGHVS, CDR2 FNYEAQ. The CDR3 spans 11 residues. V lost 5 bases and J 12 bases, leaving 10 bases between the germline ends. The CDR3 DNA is TGTGCCAGCAGCACGGGGACGGAACTGTTTTTT. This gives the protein CASSTGTELFF.

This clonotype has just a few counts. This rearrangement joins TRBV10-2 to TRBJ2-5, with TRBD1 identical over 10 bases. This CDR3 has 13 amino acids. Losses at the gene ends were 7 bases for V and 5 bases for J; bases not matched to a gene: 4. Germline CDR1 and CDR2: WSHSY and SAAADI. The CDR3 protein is CASTWTGGETQYF. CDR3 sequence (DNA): TGCGCCAGCACCTGGACAGGGGGGGAGACCCAGTACTTC.

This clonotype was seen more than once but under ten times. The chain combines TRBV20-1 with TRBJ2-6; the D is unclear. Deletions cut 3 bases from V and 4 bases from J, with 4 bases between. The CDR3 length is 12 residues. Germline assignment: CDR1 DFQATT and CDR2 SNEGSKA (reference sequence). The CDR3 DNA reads TGCAGTGCTAGTTCCGGGGCCAACGTCCTGACTTTC. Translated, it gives CSASSGANVLTF.

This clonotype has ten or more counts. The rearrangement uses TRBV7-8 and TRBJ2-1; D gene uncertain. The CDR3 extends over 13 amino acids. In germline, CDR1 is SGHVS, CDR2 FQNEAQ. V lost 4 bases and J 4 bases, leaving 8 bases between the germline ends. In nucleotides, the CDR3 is TGTGCCAGCAGCTCGGCGTATTACAATGAGCAGTTCTTC. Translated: CASSSAYYNEQFF.

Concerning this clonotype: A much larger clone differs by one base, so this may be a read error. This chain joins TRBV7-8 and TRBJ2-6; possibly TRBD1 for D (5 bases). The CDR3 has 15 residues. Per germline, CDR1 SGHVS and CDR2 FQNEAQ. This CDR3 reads CASSLGRSGADVLTF. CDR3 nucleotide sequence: TGTGCCAGCAGCTTAGGTCGCTCTGGGGCCGACGTCCTGACTTTC.

The CDR3 protein is CASSATGNDQPQHF. The DNA for the CDR3 is TGTGCCAGCAGCGCGACAGGGAACGATCAGCCCCAGCATTTT. The chain recombines TRBV7-6 with TRBJ1-5, with 7 bases identical to TRBD1. The germline gives CDR1 SGHVS, CDR2 FNYEAQ. V was pared by 5 bases and J by 5 bases, with 6 bases of the junction left unmatched. The CDR3 consists of 14 residues.

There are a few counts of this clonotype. CDR3 nucleotide sequence: TGTGCCAGCAGCGTATTTGCCACATCGAGCGGGGGGACCGGGGAGCTGTTTTTT. This gives the protein CASSVFATSSGGTGELFF. The J gene is TRBJ2-2, the V gene TRBV9; 9 positions match TRBD2. CDR3 length: 18 residues. V lost 1 base and J lost 5; bases outside the gene matches: 12. The germline V gene has CDR1 SGDLS and CDR2 YYNGEE.

This CDR3 is CASRWAGFNQPQHF. Here the CDR3 DNA reads TGTGCCAGCCGATGGGCAGGATTCAATCAGCCCCAGCATTTT. The V call is TRBV12-3 or TRBV12-4, the J call TRBJ1-5; no reliable D call. Trimming took 8 bases from V and 3 from J, leaving 14 bases between them. The CDR3 length is 14 residues.

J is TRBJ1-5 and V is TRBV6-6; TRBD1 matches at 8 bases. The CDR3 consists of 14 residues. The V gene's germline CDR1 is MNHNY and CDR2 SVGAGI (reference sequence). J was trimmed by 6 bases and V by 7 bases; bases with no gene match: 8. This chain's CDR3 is CASTTQGVGQPQHF. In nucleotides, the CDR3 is TGTGCCAGCACTACACAGGGGGTCGGTCAGCCCCAGCATTTT.

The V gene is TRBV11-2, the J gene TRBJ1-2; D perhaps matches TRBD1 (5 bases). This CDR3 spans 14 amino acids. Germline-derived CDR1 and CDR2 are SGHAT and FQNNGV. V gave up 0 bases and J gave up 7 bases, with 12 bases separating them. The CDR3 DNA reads TGTGCCAGCAGCTTAGAGGTGGCTGGGGGTGGCTACACCTTC. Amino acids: CASSLEVAGGGYTF. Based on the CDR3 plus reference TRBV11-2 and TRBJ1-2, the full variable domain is EAGVAQSPRYKIIEKRQSVAFWCNPISGHATLYWYQQILGQGPKLLIQFQNNGVVDDSQLPKDRFSAERLKGVDSTLKIQPAKLEDSAVYLCASSLEVAGGGYTFGSGTRLTVV.

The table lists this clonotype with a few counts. The CDR3 nucleotides read TGTGCCAGCAGCTGGGGGGTTAACACTGAAGCTTTCTTT. It is translated as CASSWGVNTEAFF. The rearrangement uses TRBV5-6 and TRBJ1-1; D is perhaps TRBD1 (5 bases). This CDR3 has 13 amino acids. Germline assignment: CDR1 SGHDT and CDR2 YYEEEE. V gave up 3 bases and J gave up 2 bases, with 8 bases separating them.

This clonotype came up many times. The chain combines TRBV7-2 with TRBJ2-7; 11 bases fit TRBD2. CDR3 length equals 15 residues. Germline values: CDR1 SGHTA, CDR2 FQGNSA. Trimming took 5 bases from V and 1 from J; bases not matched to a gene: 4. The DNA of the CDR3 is TGTGCCAGCAGCCAGACTAGCGGGACGTCCTACGAGCAGTACTTC. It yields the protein CASSQTSGTSYEQYF.

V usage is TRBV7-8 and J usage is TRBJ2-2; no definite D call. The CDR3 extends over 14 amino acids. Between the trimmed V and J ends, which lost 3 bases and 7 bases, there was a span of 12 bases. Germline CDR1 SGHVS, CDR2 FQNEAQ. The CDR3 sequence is CASSFSRSGGELFF. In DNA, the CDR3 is TGTGCCAGCAGCTTTTCCAGGTCTGGCGGGGAGCTGTTTTTT.

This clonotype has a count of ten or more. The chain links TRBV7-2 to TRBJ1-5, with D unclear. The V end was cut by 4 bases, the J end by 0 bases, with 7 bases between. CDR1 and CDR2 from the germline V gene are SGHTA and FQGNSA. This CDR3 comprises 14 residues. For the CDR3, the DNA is TGTGCCAGCAGCTCACAAACTAGCAATCAGCCCCAGCATTTT. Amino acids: CASSSQTSNQPQHF.

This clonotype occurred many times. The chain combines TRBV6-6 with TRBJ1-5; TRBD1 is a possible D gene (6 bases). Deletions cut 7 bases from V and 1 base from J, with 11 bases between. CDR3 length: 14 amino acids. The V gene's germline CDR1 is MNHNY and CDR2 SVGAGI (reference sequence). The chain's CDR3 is CASIGTPSNQPQHF. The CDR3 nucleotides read TGTGCCAGCATAGGGACACCCAGCAATCAGCCCCAGCATTTT.

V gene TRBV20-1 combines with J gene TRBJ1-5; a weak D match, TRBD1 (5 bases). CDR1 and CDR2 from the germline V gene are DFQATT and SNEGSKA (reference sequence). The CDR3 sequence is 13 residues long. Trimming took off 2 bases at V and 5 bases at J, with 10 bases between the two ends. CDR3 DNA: TGCAGTGCTAGATCCCGGGACGATCAGCCCCAGCATTTT. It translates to CSARSRDDQPQHF.

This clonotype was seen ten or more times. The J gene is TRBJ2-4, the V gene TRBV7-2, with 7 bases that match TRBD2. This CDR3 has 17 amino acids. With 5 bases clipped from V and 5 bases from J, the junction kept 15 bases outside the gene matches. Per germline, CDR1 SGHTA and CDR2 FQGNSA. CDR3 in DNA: TGTGCCAGCAGCCCCTCGAGTGGGAGGGCCAATCAAAACATTCAGTACTTC. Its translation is CASSPSSGRANQNIQYF. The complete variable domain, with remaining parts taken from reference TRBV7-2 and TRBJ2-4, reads GAGVSQSPSNKVTEKGKDVELRCDPISGHTALYWYRQSLGQGLEFLIYFQGNSAPDKSGLPSDRFSAERTGGSVSTLTIQRTQQEDSAVYLCASSPSSGRANQNIQYFGAGTRLSVL.

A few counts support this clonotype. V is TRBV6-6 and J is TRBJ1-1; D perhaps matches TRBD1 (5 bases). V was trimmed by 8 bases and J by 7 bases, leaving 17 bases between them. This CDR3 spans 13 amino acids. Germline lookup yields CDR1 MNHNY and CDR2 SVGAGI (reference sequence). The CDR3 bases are TGTGCCAGCCAAGTATCTGTGGGGGGTGAAGCTTTCTTT. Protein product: CASQVSVGGEAFF.

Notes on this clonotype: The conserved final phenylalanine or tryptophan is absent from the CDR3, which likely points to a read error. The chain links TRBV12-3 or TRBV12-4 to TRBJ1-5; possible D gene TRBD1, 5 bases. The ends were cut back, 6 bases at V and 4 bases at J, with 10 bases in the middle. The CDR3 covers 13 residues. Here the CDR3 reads CASRTGGNQPQHI. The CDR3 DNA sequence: TGTGCCAGCAGAACCGGGGGGAATCAGCCCCAGCATATT.

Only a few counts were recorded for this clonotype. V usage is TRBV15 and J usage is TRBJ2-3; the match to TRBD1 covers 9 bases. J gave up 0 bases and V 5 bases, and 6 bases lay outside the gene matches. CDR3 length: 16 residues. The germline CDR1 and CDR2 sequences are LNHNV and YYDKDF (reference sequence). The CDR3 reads CATSPGTGFSTDTQYF. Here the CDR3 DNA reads TGTGCCACCAGCCCCGGGACAGGGTTTAGCACAGATACGCAGTATTTT.